The present T cell receptor (beta chain) was sequenced within a study of T cell responses to AZD1222 COVID-19 vaccine. Turning to the study itself: Recipients boosted at about 4 weeks or about 12 weeks are pooled.

This CDR3 spans 13 amino acids. The V gene's germline CDR1 is ENHRY and CDR2 SYGVKD. The V and J ends lost 3 bases and 6 bases respectively, with 9 bases between them. Some clones are missing from TCRdb's copy, which holds only in-frame ones; the method was immunoSEQ multiplex PCR. Of 80,000 or so clones listed, roughly nine tenths were seen once; the top ten hold roughly 1.6%. The chain combines TRBV10-3 with TRBJ1-5; no firm D call. This clonotype was sampled from an adult in good health. This sample comprised peripheral blood, obtained on day 0 of AZD1222 vaccination. Here the CDR3 reads CAISESLGQPQHF. The CDR3 region has the DNA TGTGCCATCAGTGAATCCCTGGGTCAGCCCCAGCATTTT.